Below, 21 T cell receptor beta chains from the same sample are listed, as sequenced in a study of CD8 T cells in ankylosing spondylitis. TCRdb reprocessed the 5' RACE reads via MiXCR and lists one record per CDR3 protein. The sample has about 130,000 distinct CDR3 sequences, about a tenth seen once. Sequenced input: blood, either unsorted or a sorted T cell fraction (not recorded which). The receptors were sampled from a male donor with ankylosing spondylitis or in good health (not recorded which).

CDR3 coding DNA: TGCGCCAGCAGGACGGGAGTTAGTACCGGGGAGCTGTTTTTT. Protein sequence: CASRTGVSTGELFF. The genes are TRBV5-1 and TRBJ2-2; a possible D gene is TRBD2 (6 bases). V was trimmed by 5 bases and J by 5 bases, leaving 13 bases between them. The V gene's germline CDR1 is SGHRS and CDR2 YFSETQ. This CDR3 comprises 14 residues. Supplemented by reference TRBV5-1 and TRBJ2-2, the full variable domain reads KAGVTQTPRYLIKTRGQQVTLSCSPISGHRSVSWYQQTPGQGLQFLFEYFSETQRNKGNFPGRFSGRQFSNSRSEMNVSTLELGDSALYLCASRTGVSTGELFFGEGSRLTVL.

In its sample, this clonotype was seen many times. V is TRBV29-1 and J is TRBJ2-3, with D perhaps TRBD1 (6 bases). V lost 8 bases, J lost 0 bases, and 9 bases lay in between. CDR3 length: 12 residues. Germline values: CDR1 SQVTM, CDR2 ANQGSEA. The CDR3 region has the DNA TGCAGCTGGACAGCTAGCACAGATACGCAGTATTTT. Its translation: CSWTASTDTQYF.

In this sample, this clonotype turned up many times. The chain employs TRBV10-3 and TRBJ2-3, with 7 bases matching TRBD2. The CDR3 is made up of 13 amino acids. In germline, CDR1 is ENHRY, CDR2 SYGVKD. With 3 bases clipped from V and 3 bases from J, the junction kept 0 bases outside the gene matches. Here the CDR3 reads CAISDGGTDTQYF. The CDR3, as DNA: TGTGCCATCAGTGACGGGGGGACAGATACGCAGTATTTT.

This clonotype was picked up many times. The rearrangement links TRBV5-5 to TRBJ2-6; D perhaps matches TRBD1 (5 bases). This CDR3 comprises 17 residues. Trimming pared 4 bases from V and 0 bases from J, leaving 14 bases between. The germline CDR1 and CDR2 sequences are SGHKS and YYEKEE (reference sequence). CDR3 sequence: CASSPLTANSGANVLTF. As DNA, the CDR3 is TGTGCCAGCAGCCCGCTGACAGCTAACTCTGGGGCCAACGTCCTGACTTTC.

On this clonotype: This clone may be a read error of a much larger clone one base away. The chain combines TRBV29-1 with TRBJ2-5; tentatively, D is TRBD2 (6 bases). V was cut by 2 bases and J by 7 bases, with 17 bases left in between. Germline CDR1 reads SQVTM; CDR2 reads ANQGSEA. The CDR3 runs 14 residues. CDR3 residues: CSVEHLRGGATQYF. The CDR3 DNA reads TGCAGCGTTGAACACCTCCGGGGCGGGGCGACCCAGTACTTC.

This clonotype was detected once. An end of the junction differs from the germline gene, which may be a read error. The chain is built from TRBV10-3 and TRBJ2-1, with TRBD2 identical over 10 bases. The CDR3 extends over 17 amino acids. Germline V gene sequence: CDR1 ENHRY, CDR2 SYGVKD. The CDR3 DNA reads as TGTACCATCAGCCTACCCCGGGAGCGGGAGGGTTACAATGAGCAGTTCTTC. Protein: CTISLPREREGYNEQFF.

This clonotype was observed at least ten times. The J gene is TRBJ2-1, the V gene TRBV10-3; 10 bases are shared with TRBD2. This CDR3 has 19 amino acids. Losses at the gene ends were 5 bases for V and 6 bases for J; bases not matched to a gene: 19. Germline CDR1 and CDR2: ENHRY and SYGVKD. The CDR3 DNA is TGTGCCATCAGTTATCAAAGAGCGGGGGGGATTACGGAGGCCAATGAGCAGTTCTTC. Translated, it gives CAISYQRAGGITEANEQFF.

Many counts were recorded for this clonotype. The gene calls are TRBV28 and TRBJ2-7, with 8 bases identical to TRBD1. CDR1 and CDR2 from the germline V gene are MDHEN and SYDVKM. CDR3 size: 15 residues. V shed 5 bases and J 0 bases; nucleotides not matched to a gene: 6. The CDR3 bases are TGTGCCAGCAGTCACCGACAGGGGCTCTCCTACGAGCAGTACTTC. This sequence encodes CASSHRQGLSYEQYF.

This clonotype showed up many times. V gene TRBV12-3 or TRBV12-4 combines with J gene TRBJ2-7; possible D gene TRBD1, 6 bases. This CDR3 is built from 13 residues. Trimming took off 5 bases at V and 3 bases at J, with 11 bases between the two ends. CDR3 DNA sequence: TGTGCCAGCAGTGCCGGACAGTACTACGAGCAGTACTTC. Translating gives CASSAGQYYEQYF.

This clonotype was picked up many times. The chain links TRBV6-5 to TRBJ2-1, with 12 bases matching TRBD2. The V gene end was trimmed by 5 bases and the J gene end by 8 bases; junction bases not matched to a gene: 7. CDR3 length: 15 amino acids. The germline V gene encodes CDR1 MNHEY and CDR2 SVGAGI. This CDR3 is CASSHRTSGNDEQFF. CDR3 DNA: TGTGCCAGCAGTCACCGGACTAGCGGGAACGATGAGCAGTTCTTC.

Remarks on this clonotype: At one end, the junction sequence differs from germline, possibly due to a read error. CDR3 loop: CASTERGGISTDTQYF. The CDR3 DNA is TGTGCCAGCACTGAACGTGGGGGAATTAGCACAGATACGCAGTATTTT. The chain combines TRBV6-1 with TRBJ2-3, with D perhaps TRBD1 or TRBD2 (5 bases each). The CDR3 is made up of 16 amino acids. CDR1 and CDR2 (germline): MNHNS, SASEGT.

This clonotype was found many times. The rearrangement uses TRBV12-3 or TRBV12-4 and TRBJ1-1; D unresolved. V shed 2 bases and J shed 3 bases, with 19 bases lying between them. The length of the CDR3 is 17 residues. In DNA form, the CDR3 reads TGTGCCAGCAGTTTATCTTGGGTCCCCGGAGTCGACACTGAAGCTTTCTTT. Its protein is CASSLSWVPGVDTEAFF.

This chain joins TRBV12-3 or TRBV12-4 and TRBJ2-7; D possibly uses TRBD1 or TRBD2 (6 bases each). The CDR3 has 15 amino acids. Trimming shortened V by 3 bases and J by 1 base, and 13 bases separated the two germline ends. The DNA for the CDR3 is TGTGCCAGCAGTTTTGCGGGACACACTTCCTACGAGCAGTACTTC. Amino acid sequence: CASSFAGHTSYEQYF.

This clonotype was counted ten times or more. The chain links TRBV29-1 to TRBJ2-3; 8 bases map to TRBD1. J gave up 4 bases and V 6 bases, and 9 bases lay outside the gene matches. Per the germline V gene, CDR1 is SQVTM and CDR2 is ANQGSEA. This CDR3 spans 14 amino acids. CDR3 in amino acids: CSVRTGLKPDTQYF. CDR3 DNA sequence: TGCAGCGTAAGGACAGGGCTCAAACCAGATACGCAGTATTTT.

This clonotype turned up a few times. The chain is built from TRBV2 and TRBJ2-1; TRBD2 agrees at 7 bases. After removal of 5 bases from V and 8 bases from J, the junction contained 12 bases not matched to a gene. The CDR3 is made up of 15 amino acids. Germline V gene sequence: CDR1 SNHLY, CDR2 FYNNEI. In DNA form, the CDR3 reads TGTGCCAGCAGTCGACCCGGACTAGTTTTGGATGAGCAGTTCTTC. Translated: CASSRPGLVLDEQFF.

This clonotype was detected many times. The CDR3 loop is CASSFRANEQFF. CDR3 coding DNA: TGCGCCAGCAGCTTCAGGGCTAATGAGCAGTTCTTC. This sequence joins TRBV5-1 and TRBJ2-1; possible D gene TRBD1, 5 bases. The CDR3 contains 12 residues. From germline, CDR1 is SGHRS and CDR2 YFSETQ. The ends were cut back, 2 bases at V and 7 bases at J, with 7 bases in the middle.

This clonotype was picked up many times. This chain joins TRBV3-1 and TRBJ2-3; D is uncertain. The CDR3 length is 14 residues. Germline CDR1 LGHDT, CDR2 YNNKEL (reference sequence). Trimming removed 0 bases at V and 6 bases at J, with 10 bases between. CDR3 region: CASSQDLVGDTQYF. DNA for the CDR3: TGTGCCAGCAGCCAAGATCTTGTAGGGGATACGCAGTATTTT.

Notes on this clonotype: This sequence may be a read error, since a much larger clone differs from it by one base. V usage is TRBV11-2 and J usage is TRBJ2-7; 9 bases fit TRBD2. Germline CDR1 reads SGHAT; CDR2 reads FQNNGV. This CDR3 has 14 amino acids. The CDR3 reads CASSFAGGSSEQYF. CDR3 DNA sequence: TGTGCCAGCAGCTTTGCGGGAGGGTCCTCCGAGCAGTACTTC.

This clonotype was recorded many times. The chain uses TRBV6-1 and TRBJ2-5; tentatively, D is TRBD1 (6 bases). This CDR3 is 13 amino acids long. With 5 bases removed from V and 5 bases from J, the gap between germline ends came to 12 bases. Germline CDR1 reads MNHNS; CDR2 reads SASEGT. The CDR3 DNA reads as TGTGCCAGCAGTAGGGGGATTAGGGAGACCCAGTACTTC. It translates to CASSRGIRETQYF.

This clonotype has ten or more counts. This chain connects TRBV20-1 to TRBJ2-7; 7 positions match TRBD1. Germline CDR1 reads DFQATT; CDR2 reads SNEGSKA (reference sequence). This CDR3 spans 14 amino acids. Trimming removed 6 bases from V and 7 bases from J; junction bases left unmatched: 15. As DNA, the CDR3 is TGCAGTGCCACCCGGACAGGAAATTTAGGGGAGCAGTACTTC. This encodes CSATRTGNLGEQYF.

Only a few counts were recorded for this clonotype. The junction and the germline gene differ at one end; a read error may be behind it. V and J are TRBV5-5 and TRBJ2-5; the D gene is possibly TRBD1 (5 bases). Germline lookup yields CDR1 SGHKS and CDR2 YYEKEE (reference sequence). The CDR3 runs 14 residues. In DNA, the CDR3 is TGTGCCAGCAGATTGGAGCCCAGGGAAGAGACCCAGTACTTC. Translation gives CASRLEPREETQYF.